This TCR beta chain was recovered during a study of blood T cells in healthy people across ages. Germline CDR1 SGHAT, CDR2 FQDESV (reference sequence). The CDR3 is 18 residues long. V shed 5 bases and J 1 base; nucleotides not matched to a gene: 7. Alongside a J-beta primer mix, a sample-barcoded 5' primer served in a second PCR lasting roughly 7 to 11 cycles. TCRdb reprocessed the 5' RACE reads with MiXCR, giving one entry per CDR3 protein. The top ten clones hold over 2.5% of a sample with 700,000 to 900,000 distinct CDR3 sequences, 20% to 30% of them seen once. This same sample was also part of a study on T cells of mothers and their children.

This TCR came from a boy aged 5-17 years in good health. Input material: blood. This sequence joins TRBV11-1 and TRBJ2-1, with 14 bases matching TRBD2. CDR3 coding DNA: TGTGCCAGCAGCACGGGACTAGCGGGAGACAGTTCCTACAATGAGCAGTTCTTC. Translation gives CASSTGLAGDSSYNEQFF.